What follows are 30 T cell receptor beta chains derived from one specimen sequenced in a study of CD8 T cells in Susac syndrome. Random hexamers were used to reverse transcribe an amount of about 0.45 to 1 ug RNA. TCRdb analysed the immunoSEQ multiplex PCR reads with MiXCR anew, one entry per CDR3 protein. The table has 200,000 to 300,000 distinct CDR3 sequences, about 96% seen once. The sequencing input was CD4+ T cells from PBMCs. All receptors come from a human donor with Susac syndrome.

This chain joins TRBV2 and TRBJ2-4; D remains ambiguous. Germline lookup yields CDR1 SNHLY and CDR2 FYNNEI. The germline V and J ends were trimmed by 8 bases and 0 bases, with 8 bases remaining between them. The CDR3 is made up of 13 amino acids. The CDR3 nucleotides are TGTGCCAGCTTGGGCCTAGCCAAAAACATTCAGTACTTC. Encoded protein: CASLGLAKNIQYF. The full variable domain, completed using reference TRBV2 and TRBJ2-4, is EPEVTQTPSHQVTQMGQEVILRCVPISNHLYFYWYRQILGQKVEFLVSFYNNEISEKSEIFDDQFSVERPDGSNFTLKIRSTKLEDSAMYFCASLGLAKNIQYFGAGTRLSVL.

The rearrangement joins TRBV30 to TRBJ1-2; a weak D match, TRBD1 (5 bases). The CDR3 totals 13 residues. Trimming took 1 base from V and 3 from J, leaving 9 bases between them. The germline V gene encodes CDR1 GTSNPN and CDR2 SVGIG (reference sequence). The CDR3 DNA reads TGTGCCTGGAGTGCAGGGCGTGACTATGGCTACACCTTC. Amino acid sequence: CAWSAGRDYGYTF.

V and J are TRBV24-1 and TRBJ1-1, with TRBD1 identical over 11 bases. V lost 2 bases and J lost 7; bases outside the gene matches: 11. Germline V lookup: CDR1 KGHDR, CDR2 SFDVKD. The CDR3 runs 17 residues. Written as DNA, the CDR3 is TGTGCCACCAGTGATTGGACAGGGGGCCCGACGGATGGTGAAGCTTTCTTT. This translates into CATSDWTGGPTDGEAFF.

The chain has TRBV6-5 and TRBJ1-2; 8 bases fit TRBD1. CDR1 and CDR2 (germline): MNHEY, SVGAGI. This CDR3 has 15 residues. Trimming cost V 4 bases and J 4 bases; bases outside gene matches: 8. The CDR3 region is CASSSDRGAPYGYTF. DNA of the CDR3: TGTGCCAGCAGTTCTGACAGGGGTGCCCCCTATGGCTACACCTTC.

The chain carries TRBV20-1 and TRBJ2-7, with D possibly called TRBD1 or TRBD2 (5 bases each). Germline assignment: CDR1 DFQATT and CDR2 SNEGSKA (reference sequence). The CDR3 sequence is 14 residues long. V was shortened by 6 bases and J by 0 bases, with 15 bases between the two germline ends. The CDR3 nucleotides read TGCAGTGCCCGGGACCCCCGGGGCTCCTACGAGCAGTACTTC. Translating it yields CSARDPRGSYEQYF.

The sample holds one count of this clonotype. This sequence joins TRBV27 and TRBJ1-2; maybe TRBD1 (6 bases). Germline loops: CDR1 MNHEY, CDR2 SMNVEV (reference sequence). The CDR3 has 14 amino acids. The germline V and J ends were trimmed by 4 bases and 5 bases, with 14 bases remaining between them. For the CDR3, the DNA is TGTGCCAGCAGTTCACCAGGGGATGGGTATGGCTACACCTTC. It codes for CASSSPGDGYGYTF.

V is TRBV27 and J is TRBJ2-3; no clear D. This CDR3 has 15 amino acids. Germline lookup yields CDR1 MNHEY and CDR2 SMNVEV (reference sequence). The V and J ends lost 5 bases and 2 bases respectively, with 14 bases between them. The CDR3, as DNA: TGTGCCAGCAGTCGCGTATTGGTAGTCACAGATACGCAGTATTTT. This codes for CASSRVLVVTDTQYF.

This clonotype was detected only once. The chain has TRBV29-1 and TRBJ1-2; 9 nucleotides line up with TRBD1. The CDR3 totals 17 residues. Germline-derived CDR1 and CDR2 are SQVTM and ANQGSEA. V shed 4 bases and J 2 bases; nucleotides not matched to a gene: 14. DNA of the CDR3: TGCAGCGTTGTCGGGAACAGGGGGCCAACGGCCAACTATGGCTACACCTTC. Its translation is CSVVGNRGPTANYGYTF.

The V and J genes are TRBV10-2 and TRBJ2-1; 8 nucleotides align to TRBD2. Trimming at V came to 0 bases and at J to 12 bases, leaving 1 base not matched to a gene. Germline CDR1 reads WSHSY; CDR2 reads SAAADI. CDR3 length: 12 residues. The CDR3 bases are TGCGCCAGCAGTGAGTCCGCGGGAGGGCAGTTCTTC. Translated, it gives CASSESAGGQFF.

The V and J genes are TRBV20-1 and TRBJ2-1; possible D gene TRBD2, 6 bases. CDR3 length: 13 residues. Germline CDR1 is DFQATT and CDR2 is SNEGSKA (reference sequence). Trimming pared 3 bases from V and 9 bases from J, leaving 15 bases between. The CDR3 DNA follows: TGCAGTGCTAGCGAAGACGGGAGCGGTGAGCAGTTCTTC. This sequence encodes CSASEDGSGEQFF.

The chain uses TRBV11-2 and TRBJ2-5; unclear D gene. Germline V gives CDR1 SGHAT, CDR2 FQNNGV. The V end was cut by 1 base, the J end by 2 bases, with 11 bases between. The CDR3 is 15 residues long. DNA of the CDR3: TGTGCCAGCAGCTTAGTGTCTGGAAAACAAGAGACCCAGTACTTC. This codes for CASSLVSGKQETQYF.

The rearrangement uses TRBV5-4 and TRBJ2-7; 13 positions agree with TRBD2. Unmatched junction bases numbered 7, after V lost 0 bases and J lost 7 bases. The CDR3 has 16 amino acids. Germline CDR1 and CDR2: SGHNT and YYREEE (reference sequence). The CDR3, as DNA: TGTGCCAGCAGCTTGGCACCACTAGCGGGAGGGCGGGAGCAGTACTTC. This sequence encodes CASSLAPLAGGREQYF.

The chain combines TRBV30 with TRBJ2-2, with 8 bases lining up with TRBD2. Germline V gives CDR1 GTSNPN, CDR2 SVGIG (reference sequence). After removal of 4 bases from V and 5 bases from J, the junction contained 12 bases not matched to a gene. This CDR3 region has 16 residues. The CDR3 coding sequence is TGTGCCTGGATCCGCAAAGCGGGAGAAGGGACCGGGGAGCTGTTTTTT. This codes for CAWIRKAGEGTGELFF.

This rearrangement joins TRBV30 to TRBJ2-4, with 11 bases identical to TRBD2. The junction had 16 bases not matched to a gene; V was cut back by 5 bases and J by 4 bases. Germline V gives CDR1 GTSNPN, CDR2 SVGIG (reference sequence). CDR3 length equals 18 residues. The chain's CDR3 is CAWAGLADSGGSKNIQYF. CDR3 nucleotides: TGTGCCTGGGCGGGACTAGCGGACTCGGGGGGTTCAAAAAACATTCAGTACTTC. Full variable domain (rest looked up from reference TRBV30 and TRBJ2-4): SQTIHQWPATLVQPVGSPLSLECTVEGTSNPNLYWYRQAAGRGLQLLFYSVGIGQISSEVPQNLSASRPQDRQFILSSKKLLLSDSGFYLCAWAGLADSGGSKNIQYFGAGTRLSVL.

J is TRBJ1-5 and V is TRBV24-1, with D hard to call. The germline V and J ends were trimmed by 1 base and 4 bases, with 10 bases remaining between them. Germline V gene sequence: CDR1 KGHDR, CDR2 SFDVKD. The length of the CDR3 is 15 residues. The CDR3 loop reads CATSDFRVPNQPQHF. The CDR3 coding sequence is TGTGCCACCAGTGATTTTCGCGTCCCTAATCAGCCCCAGCATTTT.

V and J are TRBV4-1 and TRBJ2-1; TRBD2 matches at 13 bases. CDR3 length: 17 amino acids. The ends lost 3 bases at V and 9 bases at J; junction bases unmatched: 11. Looked up from germline, CDR1 is MGHRA and CDR2 is YSYEKL. Written as DNA, the CDR3 is TGCGCCAGCAGCCAGGAGTTCGGACTAGCGGGAGTCGGTGAGCAGTTCTTC. It codes for CASSQEFGLAGVGEQFF.

To note about this clonotype: At one end the junction does not follow the germline gene, possibly because of a read error. This chain uses TRBV29-1 with TRBJ1-4; 8 bases align to TRBD1. The CDR3 totals 12 residues. Germline CDR1 SQVTM, CDR2 ANQGSEA. The CDR3 spells CSVARPGQGLDF. As DNA, the CDR3 is TGCAGCGTTGCGAGGCCCGGACAGGGTCTAGATTTT. The full variable domain, rest sourced from reference TRBV29-1 and TRBJ1-4, is SAVISQKPSRDICQRGTSLTIQCQVDSQVTMMFWYRQQPGQSLTLIATANQGSEATYESGFVIDKFPISRPNLTFSTLTVSNMSPEDSSIYLCSVARPGQGLDFGSGTQLSVL.

CDR3 sequence (DNA): TGCGCCAGCAGCGCGGGACAGGGTTACGAGCAGTACTTC. It encodes CASSAGQGYEQYF. This chain joins TRBV5-1 and TRBJ2-7, with 9 bases fitting TRBD1. Germline CDR1 and CDR2: SGHRS and YFSETQ. CDR3 size: 13 residues. The V gene end was trimmed by 4 bases and the J gene end by 4 bases; junction bases not matched to a gene: 3.

J is TRBJ1-3 and V is TRBV29-1; D uncertain. Germline V gene sequence: CDR1 SQVTM, CDR2 ANQGSEA. V lost 3 bases to trimming and J lost 2 bases, with 2 bases between them. The CDR3 is 11 amino acids. CDR3 amino acids: CSVDAGNTIYF. The CDR3 DNA sequence: TGCAGCGTTGACGCTGGAAACACCATATATTTT.

V is TRBV25-1 and J is TRBJ1-1; D unclear. The CDR3 has 11 residues. The V gene lost 3 bases and the J gene lost 12 bases, with 11 bases spanning the gap. The V gene's germline CDR1 is MGHDK and CDR2 SYGVNS. In nucleotides, the CDR3 is TGTGCCAGCAGTGATCACATTGTACCTTTCTTT. The encoded protein is CASSDHIVPFF.

The chain has TRBV29-1 and TRBJ2-5; 9 positions agree with TRBD1. CDR1 SQVTM and CDR2 ANQGSEA come from the germline V gene. The length of the CDR3 is 13 residues. V dropped 7 bases and J dropped 4; count of bases not matched to a gene: 7. CDR3 amino acids: CSAPGQGSETQYF. CDR3 bases: TGCAGCGCACCGGGACAGGGCTCAGAGACCCAGTACTTC. Using reference TRBV29-1 and TRBJ2-5 for the parts outside the CDR3, the full variable domain is SAVISQKPSRDICQRGTSLTIQCQVDSQVTMMFWYRQQPGQSLTLIATANQGSEATYESGFVIDKFPISRPNLTFSTLTVSNMSPEDSSIYLCSAPGQGSETQYFGPGTRLLVL.

This clonotype was seen just once. J is TRBJ2-1 and V is TRBV7-9; D might be TRBD1 (6 bases). The ends were cut back, 5 bases at V and 5 bases at J, with 19 bases in the middle. Germline V gives CDR1 SEHNR, CDR2 FQNEAQ (reference sequence). The CDR3 length is 16 residues. CDR3 protein: CASSAFRNRDNNEQFF. The CDR3 DNA follows: TGTGCCAGCAGCGCCTTTCGGAACCGGGACAACAATGAGCAGTTCTTC.

The chain combines TRBV9 with TRBJ1-1, with TRBD1 matching over 7 bases. V was clipped by 4 bases and J by 3 bases; unmatched bases: 9. The CDR3 sequence is 15 residues long. Germline V lookup: CDR1 SGDLS, CDR2 YYNGEE. The CDR3 nucleotides read TGTGCCAGCAGCATAGAGGGACAGCAAGACACTGAAGCTTTCTTT. It encodes CASSIEGQQDTEAFF. Looking up the rest from reference TRBV9 and TRBJ1-1 gives the full variable domain: DSGVTQTPKHLITATGQRVTLRCSPRSGDLSVYWYQQSLDQGLQFLIQYYNGEERAKGNILERFSAQQFPDLHSELNLSSLELGDSALYFCASSIEGQQDTEAFFGQGTRLTVV.

The chain has TRBV29-1 and TRBJ1-1; D is possibly TRBD1 (6 bases). The CDR3 runs to 12 residues. The V and J ends lost 6 bases and 3 bases respectively, with 11 bases between them. Germline V gene data show CDR1 as SQVTM and CDR2 as ANQGSEA. The CDR3 DNA reads as TGCAGCGTAGGAGGGGGGGACACTGAAGCTTTCTTT. Translating it yields CSVGGGDTEAFF.

The V and J genes are TRBV28 and TRBJ2-7, with D possibly being TRBD1 or TRBD2 (5 bases each). The germline V gene has CDR1 MDHEN and CDR2 SYDVKM. The CDR3 covers 14 residues. V was shortened by 6 bases and J by 5 bases, with 17 bases between the two germline ends. The DNA for the CDR3 is TGTGCCAGCAGGGCCGGGACCGTCGGGGACGAGCAGTACTTC. Translation gives CASRAGTVGDEQYF.

The CDR3 loop reads CAYDVGHNEQFF. The DNA of the CDR3 is TGTGCTTATGATGTAGGACACAATGAGCAGTTCTTC. The chain has TRBV30 and TRBJ2-1; the D is unclear. In germline, CDR1 is GTSNPN, CDR2 SVGIG (reference sequence). CDR3 length: 12 amino acids.

The chain is built from TRBV10-2 and TRBJ2-1; D is ambiguous. This CDR3 is 13 amino acids long. Trimming left V 1 base short and J 6 bases short, with 7 bases between. Germline CDR1 and CDR2: WSHSY and SAAADI. The CDR3 sequence is CASSEYSVNEQFF. In DNA, the CDR3 is TGCGCCAGCAGTGAGTACAGCGTCAATGAGCAGTTCTTC.

CDR3 DNA sequence: TGCAGTGCTAGGTCACGGGAGACCCAGTACTTC. This codes for CSARSRETQYF. The rearrangement uses TRBV20-1 and TRBJ2-5; D unclear. This CDR3 contains 11 residues. The V end lost 3 bases, the J end lost 5 bases, and 7 bases lay between the germline ends. The germline V gene encodes CDR1 DFQATT and CDR2 SNEGSKA (reference sequence).

The CDR3 here is CASSKATEGYEQYF. The CDR3 coding sequence is TGTGCCAGCAGCAAAGCGACGGAGGGCTACGAGCAGTACTTC. The chain joins TRBV21-1 to TRBJ2-7; the table's D gene call, TRBD2, was not cross checked with the DNA. TRBV21-1 is deemed a pseudogene. The CDR3 has 14 amino acids.

The chain uses TRBV29-1 and TRBJ2-2; weak D call: TRBD1 (6 bases). Germline V CDR1 and CDR2: SQVTM, ANQGSEA. Trimming cost V 4 bases and J 4 bases, with 19 bases left between them. This CDR3 has 16 residues. The CDR3 loop reads CSVGAGAYDSTGELFF. CDR3 DNA: TGCAGCGTTGGGGCAGGGGCTTATGATAGCACCGGGGAGCTGTTTTTT.